Listed below are T cell receptor beta chains from one sample, sequenced in a study of response to subunit inactivated influenza vaccine. MiXCR, run by TCRdb on the RT-PCR reads, gives a single entry per CDR3 protein. Among some 500,000 distinct CDR3 sequences listed, 25% were seen once. This specimen consisted of CD4+ T cells sorted from PBMCs, obtained 4 to 6 days after vaccination. Receptors originate from a man between 45 and 60 years old who received an inactivated influenza vaccine. The CDR3 runs from the conserved cysteine through the conserved F or W. A D gene is named only where the DNA matches it firmly. Some rows have no size entry. The others give once, few or many, or a class for an expanded clone.

TRBD2,few,TRBJ2-1,TRBV20-1,TGCAGTGCTAGGTCGAGCGGGGGAGATTACAATGAGCAGTTCTTC,CSARSSGGDYNEQFF
TRBD1,few,TRBJ1-3,TRBV4-3,TGCGCCAGCAGCCGAACAGGGACAGCTGGAAACACCATATATTTT,CASSRTGTAGNTIYF
NA,few,TRBJ2-5,TRBV14,TGTGCCAGCAGCCAAATAACCACACGAGAGACCCAGTACTTC,CASSQITTRETQYF
NA,NA,TRBJ1-5,TRBV12-3/TRBV12-4,TGTGCCAGCAGTCGAGGGGAGAATCAGCCCCAGCATTTT,CASSRGENQPQHF
NA,few,TRBJ2-7,TRBV7-2,TGTGCCAGCAGCTTAAACGCTGGGTACGAGCAGTACTTC,CASSLNAGYEQYF
TRBD1,NA,TRBJ1-2,TRBV5-1,TGCGCCAGCAGCGTCGACAGGGCCGGCTATGGCTACACCTTC,CASSVDRAGYGYTF
TRBD2,few,TRBJ2-1,TRBV4-3,TGCGCCAGCAGCCCCCGAGGACTAGCGATGTCCTACAATGAGCAGTTCTTC,CASSPRGLAMSYNEQFF
NA,few,TRBJ1-4,TRBV29-1,TGCAGCGTTGCTGGGAATAATGAAAAACTGTTTTTT,CSVAGNNEKLFF
NA,few,TRBJ1-2,TRBV29-1,TGCAGCGTTGATAGGGGCCACGGTAGTGGCTACACCTTC,CSVDRGHGSGYTF
NA,few,TRBJ2-2,TRBV5-1,TGCGCCAGCAGCTTGGCCTATGGCACCCCCACCGGGGAGCTGTTTTTT,CASSLAYGTPTGELFF
NA,many,TRBJ2-3,TRBV12-3/TRBV12-4,TGTGCCACTGCCACGCCAGATACGCAGTATTTT,CATATPDTQYF
NA,NA,TRBJ2-5,TRBV7-9,TGTGCCAGCAGCTTAAACAGGGCAGAGACCCAGTACTTC,CASSLNRAETQYF
NA,once,TRBJ1-4,TRBV3-1,TGTGCCAGCAGCCAAGAAATCGGACCAAATGAAAAACTGTTTTTT,CASSQEIGPNEKLFF
NA,few,TRBJ1-1,TRBV30,TGTGCCTGGAGTAGGGACGCCACTGAAGCTTTCTTT,CAWSRDATEAFF
NA,few,TRBJ2-3,TRBV7-8,TGTGCCAGCAGCCGGGACTCTGAGACTACGCAGTATTTT,CASSRDSETTQYF
NA,NA,TRBJ1-4,TRBV7-2,TGTGCCAGCAGCTTACTGGTACAGCAGGGTGAAAAACTGTTTTTT,CASSLLVQQGEKLFF